This record covers a single TCR beta chain. Using immunoSEQ multiplex PCR, the repertoire was profiled, and TCRdb retains in-frame clones only, with some absent. Of about 120,000 clones listed, over 60% are singletons. The germline CDR1 and CDR2 sequences are MNHNS and SASEGT. This CDR3 is 17 amino acids long. The V gene end was trimmed by 1 base and the J gene end by 9 bases; junction bases not matched to a gene: 13. The sample originates from a study of blood T cell repertoires in COVID-19. For the study at large: In each case, the material was cDNA or gDNA derived from T cells, B-cell-depleted T cells, or PBMCs.

The sample consisted of peripheral blood. The V gene is TRBV6-1, the J gene TRBJ1-5; 9 nucleotides align to TRBD1. The TCR was taken from a woman older than 75 with active or convalescent COVID-19. DNA for the CDR3: TGTGCCAGCAGTGAAGGAAGGGGGGAGACAGGGGGTTTGCCCCAGCATTTT. Translated, it gives CASSEGRGETGGLPQHF.